The clone carrying this TCR beta chain was counted ten times or more. The cell input for sorted libraries was some 990,000, and those cells were CD4+ or CD8+ T cells. TCRdb reprocessed the 5' RACE reads with MiXCR, giving one entry per CDR3 protein. The sample includes fewer than 45,000 distinct CDR3 sequences, more than 5% of them seen just once. This sample was taken from a study of neurological immune-mediated disorders. The length of the CDR3 is 13 residues. Trimming took 3 bases from V and 9 from J; bases not matched to a gene: 5. What was sequenced was CD4+ T cells from blood. This chain links TRBV12-3 or TRBV12-4 with TRBJ2-1; TRBD1 matches at 7 bases. The receptor's source is a woman between 40 and 50 years old in good health. The CDR3 reads CASSLGDSREQFF. CDR3 coding DNA: TGTGCCAGCAGTTTGGGGGACAGCCGTGAGCAGTTCTTC.